Listed here is a single T cell receptor beta chain. As yet, its antigen is unknown. Per germline, CDR1 SGDLS and CDR2 YYNGEE. This CDR3 is 15 amino acids long. V gave up 5 bases and J gave up 3 bases; unmatched junction bases: 1. The sample belongs to a study of cytomegalovirus exposure and HLA in healthy donors. The study's findings and limits: In the 100 to 150 validation repertoires, under 95% of cluster scores exceeded 0, per a later analysis.

The protocol was immunoSEQ multiplex PCR, while the TCRdb copy is restricted to in-frame clones and leaves out a portion. The sample contains approximately 160,000 clones, 85% of which appear only once. The clonotype was recovered from a man aged 25-45 years in good health and CMV-seropositive. Sequenced material: PBMCs. The chain has TRBV9 and TRBJ2-2; 13 bases align to TRBD2. The chain's CDR3 is CASRGLAGDTGELFF. The CDR3, as DNA: TGTGCCAGCAGAGGACTAGCGGGGGACACCGGGGAGCTGTTTTTT.